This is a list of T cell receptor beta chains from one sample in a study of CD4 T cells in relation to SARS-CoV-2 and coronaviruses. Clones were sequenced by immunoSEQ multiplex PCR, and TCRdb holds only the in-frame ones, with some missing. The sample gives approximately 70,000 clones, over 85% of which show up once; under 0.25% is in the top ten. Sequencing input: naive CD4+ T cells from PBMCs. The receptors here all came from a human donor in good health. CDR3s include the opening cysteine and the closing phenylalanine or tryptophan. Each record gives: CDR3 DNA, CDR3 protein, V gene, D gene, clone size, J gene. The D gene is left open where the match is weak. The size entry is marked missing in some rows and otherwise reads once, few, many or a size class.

CDR3 DNA: TGCGCCAGCAGCTTGGGGCCAGGGGCGCGGGCCGGGGAGCTGTTTTTT; CDR3 protein: CASSLGPGARAGELFF; V gene: TRBV5-1; D gene: -; clone size: once; J gene: TRBJ2-2
CDR3 DNA: TGTGCCAGCTCACCAGGGACAGGGTACAATGAGCAGTTCTTC; CDR3 protein: CASSPGTGYNEQFF; V gene: TRBV18; D gene: TRBD1; clone size: -; J gene: TRBJ2-1
CDR3 DNA: TGTGCCAGCAGCCATACAACAGCAGGGAACACCGGGGAGCTGTTTTTT; CDR3 protein: CASSHTTAGNTGELFF; V gene: TRBV3-1/TRBV3-2; D gene: -; clone size: -; J gene: TRBJ2-2
CDR3 DNA: TGTGCCAGCAGTTACTACGGGAACACTGAAGCTTTCTTT; CDR3 protein: CASSYYGNTEAFF; V gene: TRBV6-5; D gene: -; clone size: -; J gene: TRBJ1-1
CDR3 DNA: TGTGCCAGCAGTCTGCCCCAGGGTTACTACGAGCAGTACTTC; CDR3 protein: CASSLPQGYYEQYF; V gene: TRBV28; D gene: -; clone size: -; J gene: TRBJ2-7
CDR3 DNA: TGTGCCACCAGCAGAGATGCGCGGGAGGGCGAGACCCAGTACTTC; CDR3 protein: CATSRDAREGETQYF; V gene: TRBV15; D gene: TRBD2; clone size: -; J gene: TRBJ2-5
CDR3 DNA: TGTGCCAGCAGCTTACTCCCCGGGGATCGGCAGAATGAGCAGTTCTTC; CDR3 protein: CASSLLPGDRQNEQFF; V gene: TRBV7-3; D gene: -; clone size: few; J gene: TRBJ2-1
CDR3 DNA: TGTGCCAGTACCATTAACCCCGGCCGGGGGGAGCAGTACTTC; CDR3 protein: CASTINPGRGEQYF; V gene: TRBV19; D gene: -; clone size: -; J gene: TRBJ2-7
CDR3 DNA: TGTGCCAGCAGTCCGAACACTGAAGCTTTCTTT; CDR3 protein: CASSPNTEAFF; V gene: TRBV25-1; D gene: -; clone size: -; J gene: TRBJ1-1
CDR3 DNA: TGTGCCAGCAGCAAACGACAGGGAGAAAATGAAAAACTGTTTTTT; CDR3 protein: CASSKRQGENEKLFF; V gene: TRBV21-1; D gene: -; clone size: -; J gene: TRBJ1-4
CDR3 DNA: TGTGCCAGCAGCCAAGGGGCAGGGAGCCCTCGACCCCTCCACTTT; CDR3 protein: CASSQGAGSPRPLHF; V gene: TRBV3-1/TRBV3-2; D gene: -; clone size: -; J gene: TRBJ1-6
CDR3 DNA: TGTGCCAGCAGCGCCCCCAGTGAGGGGTTTAATGAAAAACTGTTTTTT; CDR3 protein: CASSAPSEGFNEKLFF; V gene: TRBV5-4; D gene: -; clone size: few; J gene: TRBJ1-4
CDR3 DNA: TGTGCCAGCAGTTTGCAGGTCTCGAACACCGGGGAGCTGTTTTTT; CDR3 protein: CASSLQVSNTGELFF; V gene: TRBV28; D gene: -; clone size: -; J gene: TRBJ2-2
CDR3 DNA: TGCGCCAGCAGCTCAGACCCGAACACTGAAGCTTTCTTT; CDR3 protein: CASSSDPNTEAFF; V gene: TRBV5-1; D gene: -; clone size: -; J gene: TRBJ1-1
CDR3 DNA: TGTGCCAGCAGCTTAGTGACAGCAAAGACAACCCCTGAGAGCTACACCTTC; CDR3 protein: CASSLVTAKTTPESYTF; V gene: TRBV7-2; D gene: -; clone size: -; J gene: TRBJ1-2
CDR3 DNA: TGTGCCAGCTCACCTAACCGAGCCCATCAGCCCCAGCATTTT; CDR3 protein: CASSPNRAHQPQHF; V gene: TRBV18; D gene: -; clone size: once; J gene: TRBJ1-5
CDR3 DNA: TGTGCCAGCAGCCGCCTACTAGCGGGGGCCGGTGATACGCAGTATTTT; CDR3 protein: CASSRLLAGAGDTQYF; V gene: TRBV7-2; D gene: TRBD2; clone size: -; J gene: TRBJ2-3
CDR3 DNA: TGCGCCAGCAGCTTTATGACAGCTAACTATGGCTACACCTTC; CDR3 protein: CASSFMTANYGYTF; V gene: TRBV5-1; D gene: -; clone size: -; J gene: TRBJ1-2
CDR3 DNA: TGCGCCAGCAGCATGACCGGAGGGTGGGGAGAGACCCAGTACTTC; CDR3 protein: CASSMTGGWGETQYF; V gene: TRBV5-1; D gene: -; clone size: -; J gene: TRBJ2-5
CDR3 DNA: TGCGCCAGCAGTACCGGACAGGGCGACTCCTACGAGCAGTACTTC; CDR3 protein: CASSTGQGDSYEQYF; V gene: TRBV5-1; D gene: TRBD1; clone size: -; J gene: TRBJ2-7
CDR3 DNA: TGTGCCATCAGTGAGCCGCAGGAGAACACTGAAGCTTTCTTT; CDR3 protein: CAISEPQENTEAFF; V gene: TRBV10-3; D gene: -; clone size: -; J gene: TRBJ1-1
CDR3 DNA: TGTGCCAGCAGCCCTGGACAGGGGTTGGTCACTGAAGCTTTCTTT; CDR3 protein: CASSPGQGLVTEAFF; V gene: TRBV7-9; D gene: TRBD1; clone size: few; J gene: TRBJ1-1
CDR3 DNA: TGCGCCAGCAGCCAAGAAGCCTCGGTTGAAGCTTTCTTT; CDR3 protein: CASSQEASVEAFF; V gene: TRBV4-3; D gene: -; clone size: -; J gene: TRBJ1-1
CDR3 DNA: TGTGCCAGCAGCGTAGCTGGGCAGTCTGAGCAGTTCTTC; CDR3 protein: CASSVAGQSEQFF; V gene: TRBV9; D gene: -; clone size: -; J gene: TRBJ2-1
CDR3 DNA: TGTGCCAGCAGCTTAGCGCTGGGGCACGGAGCTTTCTTT; CDR3 protein: CASSLALGHGAFF; V gene: TRBV7-9; D gene: -; clone size: -; J gene: TRBJ1-1
CDR3 DNA: TGTGCCAGCTCATCTCCCTTAAATTCACCCCTCCACTTT; CDR3 protein: CASSSPLNSPLHF; V gene: TRBV18; D gene: -; clone size: -; J gene: TRBJ1-6
CDR3 DNA: TGTGCCAGCAGTGCTGACCCCCGCCTGGGGAATGAGCAGTTCTTC; CDR3 protein: CASSADPRLGNEQFF; V gene: TRBV25-1; D gene: -; clone size: once; J gene: TRBJ2-1
CDR3 DNA: TGCGCCAGCAGCTTGGTGGCAGGGGCGCAGAACACTGAAGCTTTCTTT; CDR3 protein: CASSLVAGAQNTEAFF; V gene: TRBV5-1; D gene: -; clone size: once; J gene: TRBJ1-1
CDR3 DNA: TGTGCCAGCAGCCTACGACGGGACACCGACTATGGCTACACCTTC; CDR3 protein: CASSLRRDTDYGYTF; V gene: TRBV7-9; D gene: -; clone size: -; J gene: TRBJ1-2
CDR3 DNA: TGTGCCAGCAGCAAAGTTGAAGTGGTTTCGGGGGGCTCTGGCACTGAAGCTTTCTTT; CDR3 protein: CASSKVEVVSGGSGTEAFF; V gene: TRBV21-1; D gene: -; clone size: -; J gene: TRBJ1-1
CDR3 DNA: TGTGCCAGCAGCTTAGAAAGGGGTGGGGACACCATATATTTT; CDR3 protein: CASSLERGGDTIYF; V gene: TRBV7-2; D gene: -; clone size: -; J gene: TRBJ1-3
CDR3 DNA: TGTGCCAGCAGCTTAAGTAGGGTAGGGGAGACCCAGTACTTC; CDR3 protein: CASSLSRVGETQYF; V gene: TRBV7-2; D gene: -; clone size: -; J gene: TRBJ2-5
CDR3 DNA: TGCGCCAGCAGCCAAGGAGACAGCTACAATGAGCAGTTCTTC; CDR3 protein: CASSQGDSYNEQFF; V gene: TRBV4-1; D gene: -; clone size: once; J gene: TRBJ2-1
CDR3 DNA: TGTGCCAGCAGTGTTGCCGGGACTAGCGGGGGACAAGAGACCCAGTACTTC; CDR3 protein: CASSVAGTSGGQETQYF; V gene: TRBV28; D gene: TRBD2; clone size: -; J gene: TRBJ2-5
CDR3 DNA: TGTGCCAGCAGCTTAGGGTCGAATTCACCCCTCCACTTT; CDR3 protein: CASSLGSNSPLHF; V gene: TRBV7-2; D gene: -; clone size: -; J gene: TRBJ1-6
CDR3 DNA: TGCAGCGTTATTAGCAGGGGCTCCCCGGGTTACACTGAAGCTTTCTTT; CDR3 protein: CSVISRGSPGYTEAFF; V gene: TRBV29-1; D gene: -; clone size: -; J gene: TRBJ1-1
CDR3 DNA: TGCGCCAGCAGCCAAGGATCAGGGGGGGACGAAAAACTGTTTTTT; CDR3 protein: CASSQGSGGDEKLFF; V gene: TRBV4-3; D gene: TRBD1; clone size: -; J gene: TRBJ1-4
CDR3 DNA: TGTGCCAGTGGTGGGGGGCGTGGAGGTACCGGGGAGCTGTTTTTT; CDR3 protein: CASGGGRGGTGELFF; V gene: TRBV19; D gene: -; clone size: once; J gene: TRBJ2-2
CDR3 DNA: TGTGCCAGTAGTCTAAGGCGAGCTAGCACAGATACGCAGTATTTT; CDR3 protein: CASSLRRASTDTQYF; V gene: TRBV19; D gene: -; clone size: -; J gene: TRBJ2-3
CDR3 DNA: TGTGCCAGTAGTATCGGGCGACAGGGTCCCTACGAGCAGTACTTC; CDR3 protein: CASSIGRQGPYEQYF; V gene: TRBV19; D gene: TRBD1; clone size: once; J gene: TRBJ2-7
CDR3 DNA: TGTGCCAGCTCACCACCCTCCACGAACTACGAGCAGTACTTC; CDR3 protein: CASSPPSTNYEQYF; V gene: TRBV18; D gene: -; clone size: -; J gene: TRBJ2-7
CDR3 DNA: TGTGCCAGCAGCCTCAGTGGCGGCAGGGCCTCTAACTATGGCTACACCTTC; CDR3 protein: CASSLSGGRASNYGYTF; V gene: TRBV7-3; D gene: -; clone size: -; J gene: TRBJ1-2
CDR3 DNA: TGTGCCAGCACTCCGGGACTTCCCTCGGACGAGCAGTACTTC; CDR3 protein: CASTPGLPSDEQYF; V gene: TRBV2; D gene: -; clone size: -; J gene: TRBJ2-7
CDR3 DNA: TGTGCCAGCAGTTTTGCCGGGACAGGGTTCCACGAGCAGTACTTC; CDR3 protein: CASSFAGTGFHEQYF; V gene: TRBV28; D gene: TRBD1; clone size: -; J gene: TRBJ2-7
CDR3 DNA: TGTGCCAGCAGACAGGCGATACTAGGTGGGGCCAACGTCCTGACTTTC; CDR3 protein: CASRQAILGGANVLTF; V gene: TRBV28; D gene: -; clone size: -; J gene: TRBJ2-6
CDR3 DNA: TGTGCCGCATCAAGGGGGGCTGGGGCCAACGTCCTGACTTTC; CDR3 protein: CAASRGAGANVLTF; V gene: TRBV10-3; D gene: -; clone size: -; J gene: TRBJ2-6
CDR3 DNA: TGTGCCAGTAGTATCCGCAGGGATCTCTACGAGCAGTACTTC; CDR3 protein: CASSIRRDLYEQYF; V gene: TRBV19; D gene: -; clone size: -; J gene: TRBJ2-7
CDR3 DNA: TGTGCCAGCAGTTACTCTCGGAACACCATATATTTT; CDR3 protein: CASSYSRNTIYF; V gene: TRBV6-2/TRBV6-3; D gene: -; clone size: -; J gene: TRBJ1-3
CDR3 DNA: TGTGCCAGCAGCCAGGACAGGGGGCGGAATGAAAAACTGTTTTTT; CDR3 protein: CASSQDRGRNEKLFF; V gene: TRBV7-2; D gene: TRBD1; clone size: -; J gene: TRBJ1-4
CDR3 DNA: TGTGCCAGCAGCACCGAAGGGCCCGCAGCGGACCAGCCCCAGCATTTT; CDR3 protein: CASSTEGPAADQPQHF; V gene: TRBV7-2; D gene: -; clone size: -; J gene: TRBJ1-5
CDR3 DNA: TGTGCCAGCAGCGTAGGAGTAACTAATGAAAAACTGTTTTTT; CDR3 protein: CASSVGVTNEKLFF; V gene: TRBV9; D gene: -; clone size: -; J gene: TRBJ1-4
CDR3 DNA: TGTGCCAGTCGCCCCCTGGACGGGTCCTTTCCCAAAAACATTCAGTACTTC; CDR3 protein: CASRPLDGSFPKNIQYF; V gene: TRBV19; D gene: -; clone size: -; J gene: TRBJ2-4